This passage covers 25 T cell receptor beta chains from one sample sequenced in a study of shared clonotypes between healthy human individuals. CD45RO-negative, CCR7-positively selected cells formed the naive CD8 fraction, excluding terminally differentiated effector memory CD45RA+ cells. Produced via immunoSEQ multiplex PCR; TCRdb's table is partial and in-frame only. The profile shows hundreds of thousands of clones, around 96% of them singletons. The sequenced sample was naive CD8+ T cells sorted from blood. These receptors all stem from a woman under 40 in good health.

The chain carries TRBV9 and TRBJ2-1; D gene unclear. Germline V gene sequence: CDR1 SGDLS, CDR2 YYNGEE. The CDR3 runs to 12 residues. Between the trimmed V and J ends, which lost 2 bases and 7 bases, there was a span of 7 bases. The CDR3, as DNA: TGTGCCAGCAGCGTTAGTGGAAATGAGCAGTTCTTC. This codes for CASSVSGNEQFF.

The V and J genes are TRBV2 and TRBJ2-1; 9 nucleotides align to TRBD2. This CDR3 has 14 residues. Trimming at V came to 3 bases and at J to 8 bases, leaving 5 bases not matched to a gene. CDR1 and CDR2 from the germline V gene are SNHLY and FYNNEI. The CDR3 here is CASSEGTSLDEQFF. The CDR3 bases are TGTGCCAGCAGTGAGGGGACTAGCCTCGATGAGCAGTTCTTC. The full variable domain, its missing parts supplied by reference TRBV2 and TRBJ2-1, is EPEVTQTPSHQVTQMGQEVILRCVPISNHLYFYWYRQILGQKVEFLVSFYNNEISEKSEIFDDQFSVERPDGSNFTLKIRSTKLEDSAMYFCASSEGTSLDEQFFGPGTRLTVL.

The chain has TRBV5-6 and TRBJ2-7; 8 bases map to TRBD1. The CDR3 consists of 14 residues. The J segment lost 7 bases and the V segment lost 4 bases, leaving 10 bases of the junction unmatched. The V gene's germline CDR1 is SGHDT and CDR2 YYEEEE. This CDR3 is CASSGGTGGGEQYF. The CDR3 DNA reads as TGTGCCAGCAGCGGGGGGACAGGAGGAGGTGAGCAGTACTTC.

The chain has TRBV29-1 and TRBJ1-1; D is perhaps TRBD1 (5 bases). The CDR3 spans 15 residues. Germline V gene sequence: CDR1 SQVTM, CDR2 ANQGSEA. Trimming took 0 bases from V and 6 from J, leaving 17 bases between them. DNA for the CDR3: TGCAGCGTTGAAGATAGGTCCACAGGAATTTCTGAAGCTTTCTTT. Protein product: CSVEDRSTGISEAFF.

The gene calls are TRBV5-6 and TRBJ2-7; D not resolved. Trimming pared 0 bases from V and 4 bases from J, leaving 11 bases between. This CDR3 region has 14 residues. Germline CDR1 SGHDT, CDR2 YYEEEE. The CDR3 DNA is TGTGCCAGCAGCTTGGTGTCCAGGCGTTACGAGCAGTACTTC. Amino acid sequence: CASSLVSRRYEQYF.

In its sample, this clone was seen once. V usage is TRBV11-2 and J usage is TRBJ2-5; TRBD2 aligns across 10 bases. The J call may be in error: the DNA end matches TRBJ2-7 better. This CDR3 contains 15 residues. Germline V gene lookup returns CDR1 SGHAT and CDR2 FQNNGV. This CDR3 is CASSLVTSGVYEQYF. The CDR3 bases are TGTGCCAGCAGCTTAGTTACTAGCGGGGTCTACGAGCAGTACTTC.

The V call is TRBV5-6, the J call TRBJ1-1; D gene uncertain. Trimming took 2 bases from V and 1 from J, leaving 9 bases between them. The CDR3 contains 14 residues. The germline V gene has CDR1 SGHDT and CDR2 YYEEEE. The CDR3 coding sequence is TGTGCCAGCAGCTTCCCGGGTTCGAACACTGAAGCTTTCTTT. It is translated as CASSFPGSNTEAFF.

CDR3 region: CASSPEGVDTQYF. The CDR3 region has the DNA TGCGCCAGCAGCCCGGAGGGTGTAGATACGCAGTATTTT. This chain uses TRBV5-1 with TRBJ2-3, with D possibly TRBD2 on 6 matching bases. This CDR3 region has 13 residues. Germline V gene sequence: CDR1 SGHRS, CDR2 YFSETQ. V lost 4 bases, J lost 5 bases, and 11 bases lay in between. Filled out from reference TRBV5-1 and TRBJ2-3, the complete variable domain reads KAGVTQTPRYLIKTRGQQVTLSCSPISGHRSVSWYQQTPGQGLQFLFEYFSETQRNKGNFPGRFSGRQFSNSRSEMNVSTLELGDSALYLCASSPEGVDTQYFGPGTRLTVL.

The chain couples TRBV6-1 to TRBJ2-5; a weak D match, TRBD1 (5 bases). CDR3 length: 14 residues. The germline CDR1 and CDR2 sequences are MNHNS and SASEGT. V was cut by 6 bases and J by 4 bases, with 15 bases left in between. CDR3 nucleotides: TGTGCCAGCAGGAAGTTGGGGCTTGGAGAGACCCAGTACTTC. This sequence encodes CASRKLGLGETQYF.

CDR3 DNA: TGTGCCAGCAGCTTTAGCCTAGCGACTAACAATGAGCAGTTCTTC. This gives the protein CASSFSLATNNEQFF. The V call is TRBV13, the J call TRBJ2-1; possibly TRBD2 for D (6 bases). This CDR3 has 15 amino acids. The germline V gene encodes CDR1 PRHDT and CDR2 FYEKMQ (reference sequence). The ends were cut back, 3 bases at V and 5 bases at J, with 14 bases in the middle.

The chain employs TRBV6-5 and TRBJ2-7; D is unresolved. The CDR3 spans 14 residues. Germline CDR1 reads MNHEY; CDR2 reads SVGAGI. V gave up 2 bases and J gave up 1 base, with 9 bases separating them. The CDR3 DNA follows: TGTGCCAGCAGTTACAGTTATGAGTCCTACGAGCAGTACTTC. Its protein product is CASSYSYESYEQYF.

The V call is TRBV14, the J call TRBJ1-1, with D tentatively TRBD1 (6 bases). V was shortened by 4 bases and J by 3 bases, with 15 bases between the two germline ends. The CDR3 has 15 residues. Looked up from germline, CDR1 is SGHDN and CDR2 is FVKESK. The DNA for the CDR3 is TGTGCCAGCAGCCGGGAACAGGGATTCGACACTGAAGCTTTCTTT. It yields the protein CASSREQGFDTEAFF. The entire variable domain, with the rest obtained from reference TRBV14 and TRBJ1-1, is as follows: EAGVTQFPSHSVIEKGQTVTLRCDPISGHDNLYWYRRVMGKEIKFLLHFVKESKQDESGMPNNRFLAERTGGTYSTLKVQPAELEDSGVYFCASSREQGFDTEAFFGQGTRLTVV.

V is TRBV14 and J is TRBJ2-5; D unclear. V dropped 0 bases and J dropped 2 bases, with 10 bases sitting between them. The length of the CDR3 is 15 residues. Germline CDR1 is SGHDN and CDR2 is FVKESK. The CDR3 loop is CASSQDLGKQETQYF. In DNA form, the CDR3 reads TGTGCCAGCAGCCAAGATCTAGGGAAACAAGAGACCCAGTACTTC.

This clone has just one count. The CDR3 bases are TGTGCCAGCAGCCTCCCGTCGCGGGGCTATGAGCAGTTCTTC. It specifies CASSLPSRGYEQFF. The V call is TRBV13, the J call TRBJ2-1; a weak D match, TRBD2 (6 bases). The CDR3 is made up of 14 amino acids. CDR1 and CDR2 (germline): PRHDT, FYEKMQ (reference sequence). Trimming took 5 bases from V and 8 from J, leaving 16 bases between them.

The chain recombines TRBV5-8 with TRBJ1-2, with D unresolved. With 0 bases removed from V and 3 bases from J, the gap between germline ends came to 15 bases. Germline V gives CDR1 SGHTS, CDR2 YDEGEE. The CDR3 runs to 16 residues. This CDR3 is CASSLAPPDVDYGYTF. DNA for the CDR3: TGTGCCAGCAGCTTGGCCCCCCCGGACGTTGACTATGGCTACACCTTC.

The rearrangement uses TRBV5-4 and TRBJ2-1; 8 bases are a match to TRBD1. Germline values: CDR1 SGHNT, CDR2 YYREEE (reference sequence). The CDR3 spans 15 residues. The ends lost 4 bases at V and 9 bases at J; junction bases unmatched: 12. CDR3 protein: CASSGPGTGAVEQFF. In DNA form, the CDR3 reads TGTGCCAGCAGCGGGCCGGGGACAGGAGCGGTTGAGCAGTTCTTC.

This clone has only one observation. This chain uses TRBV6-5 with TRBJ2-1, with TRBD2 matching 14 bases. Germline assignment: CDR1 MNHEY and CDR2 SVGAGI. This CDR3 region has 15 residues. Trimming removed 5 bases from V and 7 bases from J; junction bases left unmatched: 4. CDR3 in amino acids: CASSTGTSGSNEQFF. CDR3 bases: TGTGCCAGCAGTACCGGGACTAGCGGGAGTAATGAGCAGTTCTTC.

V gene TRBV27 combines with J gene TRBJ2-3, with 8 positions matching TRBD2. The CDR3 has 18 amino acids. With 2 bases clipped from V and 0 bases from J, the junction kept 10 bases outside the gene matches. CDR1 and CDR2 from the germline V gene are MNHEY and SMNVEV (reference sequence). CDR3 sequence: CASSLKSVAGTSTDTQYF. The CDR3 coding sequence is TGTGCCAGCAGTTTAAAGAGTGTAGCGGGAACTAGCACAGATACGCAGTATTTT.

This clone was counted between two and nine times. Distinct nucleotide sequences in the sample also encode this CDR3. The chain recombines TRBV28 with TRBJ2-7; D uncertain. The CDR3 spans 11 residues. V dropped 2 bases and J dropped 4 bases, with 3 bases sitting between them. Germline CDR1 MDHEN, CDR2 SYDVKM. This CDR3 reads CASSLKYEQYF. The DNA for the CDR3 is TGTGCCAGCAGTTTAAAGTACGAGCAGTACTTC.

V usage is TRBV27 and J usage is TRBJ2-7; 10 bases agree with TRBD1. Looked up from germline, CDR1 is MNHEY and CDR2 is SMNVEV (reference sequence). The CDR3 sequence is 12 residues long. The junction had 2 bases not matched to a gene; V was cut back by 6 bases and J by 6 bases. This CDR3 reads CASRTGGGEQYF. CDR3 DNA sequence: TGTGCCAGCAGGACAGGGGGCGGCGAGCAGTACTTC.

On this clone itself: Other DNA variants within this sample encode the same CDR3. The chain has TRBV7-9 and TRBJ2-7; D is ambiguous. Germline V lookup: CDR1 SEHNR, CDR2 FQNEAQ (reference sequence). CDR3 length: 12 amino acids. V was cut by 5 bases and J by 6 bases, with 11 bases left in between. CDR3 sequence: CASSPGPLEQYF. The CDR3 DNA follows: TGTGCCAGCAGCCCCGGGCCCCTCGAGCAGTACTTC.

The gene calls are TRBV11-2 and TRBJ2-5; no clear D gene. The J call may be faulty, since TRBJ2-7 better matches the DNA end. From germline, CDR1 is SGHAT and CDR2 FQNNGV. The CDR3 runs 14 residues. CDR3 protein: CASSLTRNPYEQYF. For the CDR3, the DNA is TGTGCCAGCAGCTTAACCAGGAACCCCTACGAGCAGTACTTC.

The rearrangement joins TRBV19 to TRBJ1-5, with D perhaps matching TRBD1 (5 bases). Trimming took 1 base from V and 5 from J, leaving 15 bases between them. The V gene's germline CDR1 is LNHDA and CDR2 SQIVND (reference sequence). The CDR3 is made up of 16 amino acids. CDR3 DNA: TGTGCCAGTAGTATAGGCGAGGGGTCGAGGGATCAGCCCCAGCATTTT. Encoded protein: CASSIGEGSRDQPQHF.

The CDR3 protein is CASRDRAHYEQYF. The CDR3 DNA follows: TGTGCCAGTAGGGACAGGGCGCACTACGAGCAGTACTTC. The chain recombines TRBV19 with TRBJ2-7; 8 bases line up with TRBD1. Trimming at V came to 6 bases and at J to 3 bases, leaving 4 bases not matched to a gene. In germline, CDR1 is LNHDA, CDR2 SQIVND (reference sequence). The CDR3 is 13 amino acids.

The chain employs TRBV28 and TRBJ1-2, with a weak D call TRBD1 (5 bases). Trimming left V 6 bases short and J 3 bases short, with 14 bases between. The CDR3 runs 14 residues. Germline values: CDR1 MDHEN, CDR2 SYDVKM. CDR3 region: CASSGAGRDYGYTF. CDR3 nucleotide sequence: TGTGCCAGCAGCGGGGCAGGGCGCGACTATGGCTACACCTTC.